These T cell receptor beta chains were read from a single sample in a study of T cell responses to AZD1222 COVID-19 vaccine. Assay used: immunoSEQ multiplex PCR; TCRdb lists only in-frame clones, some missing. The sample contains about 120,000 clones, around nine tenths of which appear only once. Here the sequenced sample was peripheral blood, taken 28 days after the second AZD1222 dose. All receptors come from an adult who received the AZD1222 COVID-19 vaccine. The CDR3 runs from the conserved cysteine through the conserved F or W.

v_gene | len | CDR3aa
TRBV5-1 | 15 | CASSLASRGEETQYF
TRBV15 | 16 | CATSREVRRGQETQYF
TRBV5-1 | 16 | CASSFQSGTTTYEQYF
TRBV3-1/TRBV3-2 | 14 | CASSHGAGVYEQYF
TRBV6-5 | 16 | CASSSPLRISGNTIYF
TRBV24-1 | 15 | CATSDSDRDSGGYTF
TRBV7-8 | 15 | CASSSTGGGLNEQFF
TRBV7-9 | 13 | CASSFGQGGGYTF
TRBV6-6 | 13 | CASSRGLTDGYTF
TRBV11-3 | 18 | CASSLDHPSGGLYNEQFF
TRBV14 | 13 | CASSQSRYNEQFF
TRBV9 | 14 | CASNDPQLENIQYF
TRBV6-5 | 14 | CASKEFTLAYEQYF
TRBV7-2 | 12 | CASRASNQPQHF
TRBV3-1/TRBV3-2 | 11 | CASGNTGELFF
TRBV27 | 13 | CASSWVVNSPLHF
TRBV5-8 | 11 | CASSVMKTQYF
TRBV11-3 | 16 | CASSLDGTGRGEKLFF
TRBV9 | 15 | CASSVVSASSTEAFF
TRBV7-2 | 14 | CASSLERGGGTQYF
TRBV10-3 | 13 | CAIGDRGFAEAFF
TRBV9 | 17 | CASSARLAGGPRDTQYF
TRBV6-6 | 12 | CASSLLGGGYTF
TRBV13 | 18 | CAGSSNSPGQGDTGELFF
TRBV3-1/TRBV3-2 | 15 | CASSPRPTGFYGYTF
TRBV9 | 15 | CASSGAAAPIETQYF
TRBV4-1 | 19 | CASSLTSGTGGTSDEKLFF
TRBV19 | 13 | CASSMGPGAPLHF
TRBV9 | 17 | CASSASTGGYFLGELFF
TRBV6-2/TRBV6-3 | 16 | CASSPVLAGGGNEQFF
TRBV7-9 | 14 | CASSLGDTLRGYTF
TRBV29-1 | 12 | CSAREEQETQYF
TRBV24-1 | 15 | CATSDPSKGNQPQHF
TRBV9 | 14 | CASSPYRGHLEAFF
TRBV5-1 | 13 | CASSLGRFEKLFF
TRBV28 | 14 | CASSSGTGFTEAFF
TRBV11-3 | 15 | CASSSPGTARYIQYF
TRBV6-5 | 14 | CASSPRGEYNEQFF
TRBV7-2 | 13 | CASSSDRGAEAFF
TRBV27 | 13 | CASTPENTGELFF
TRBV5-6 | 13 | CASSPGQGAGAFF
TRBV4-1 | 15 | CASSQLQRTQETQYF
TRBV28 | 16 | CASRHQATLSNQPQHF
TRBV15 | 15 | CATSREQGHGQPQHF
TRBV6-1 | 15 | CASSETDRAGTEAFF
TRBV5-8 | 16 | CASIYSGLAGTDTQYF
TRBV24-1 | 14 | CATSLAGGNNEQFF
TRBV3-1/TRBV3-2 | 21 | CASSQDPGSGGLLSSYNEQFF
TRBV6-1 | 14 | CASSEAASPEKLFF
TRBV11-3 | 14 | CASSLVDRVSQQYF
TRBV30 | 13 | CAWSWGENEKLFF
TRBV2 | 13 | CASYWGPNYGYTF
TRBV28 | 15 | CASSDWAVDRYEQYF
TRBV11-3 | 14 | CASSLGGQGATQYF
TRBV7-3 | 18 | CASSLIAASGGAGNEQFF
TRBV7-2 | 17 | CASSLGASGGSTYEQYF
TRBV6-5 | 12 | CASGDTPGEQYF